The clone carrying this T cell receptor (beta chain) has at least ten counts. The source of the sample is a study of blood T cells in healthy people across ages. The use of a sample-barcoded 5' primer and a J-beta primer mix characterized a second PCR of about 6 to 11 cycles. From the 5' RACE reads, TCRdb called clonotypes with MiXCR, one entry per CDR3 protein. The table has 450,000 to 650,000 distinct CDR3 sequences, approximately 25% seen once. Germline loops: CDR1 DFQATT, CDR2 SNEGSKA (reference sequence). The CDR3 runs 12 residues. V lost 0 bases and J 9 bases, leaving 12 bases between the germline ends. These same data were also listed under a study on T cells of mothers and their children. Per that study: No clone of persistent microchimeric T cells was detected.

The sequenced sample consisted of blood. The origin of this receptor is a boy aged 5-17 years in good health. This chain connects TRBV20-1 to TRBJ2-7; D is perhaps TRBD1 or TRBD2 (5 bases each). The CDR3 nucleotides are TGCAGTGCTAGAGATCCTTTGAGGGGGCAGTACTTC. It specifies CSARDPLRGQYF.